The present T cell receptor beta chain was sequenced within a study of identical twins. Whole-study results and caveats: Out-of-frame alpha sequences shared by twins were enriched for low generation probability. Fewer insertions marked abundant cord blood beta clonotypes; young adult naive trended weakly, memory not at all.

This clonotype was counted only a few times. Its specificity is unknown. With V trimmed by 2 bases and J by 4 bases, 20 bases remained unmatched. The CDR3 is made up of 22 amino acids. The germline CDR1 and CDR2 sequences are MNHEY and SVGEGT. TCRdb passed the 5' RACE reads through MiXCR, listing each CDR3 protein once. The sample lists around 300,000 distinct CDR3 sequences; 6.5% to 9.5% were seen once. These data were also reused for a study on yellow fever vaccine responses in identical twins.

The sample comprised memory (CD45RO+) T cells sorted from blood. V is TRBV6-2 or TRBV6-3 and J is TRBJ2-3; TRBD2 matches 14 bases. The receptor was derived from a woman in her late teens or twenties in good health. The CDR3 region is CASSYQSGLAGGRRSGADTQYF. The CDR3, as DNA: TGTGCCAGCAGTTACCAGTCTGGACTAGCGGGGGGCCGGAGGAGTGGCGCAGATACGCAGTATTTT.